Listed here are 6 T cell receptor beta chains from one sample, sequenced in a study of identical twins. Via MiXCR, TCRdb re-called the 5' RACE reads, giving one row per CDR3 protein. Here the sample spans 600,000 to 850,000 distinct CDR3 sequences, around a sixth being singletons. The same specimen was also included in a second study, on T cells expressing NK-cell markers.

The sequenced material came from PBMCs. The origin of the receptors is a woman under 30 in good health.

This clonotype showed up just a few times. This chain joins TRBV20-1 and TRBJ2-2; TRBD2 aligns across 7 bases. V was clipped by 3 bases and J by 0 bases; unmatched bases: 4. Germline V lookup: CDR1 DFQATT, CDR2 SNEGSKA (reference sequence). This CDR3 spans 15 amino acids. The CDR3: CSASDLAANTGELFF. Here the CDR3 DNA reads TGCAGTGCTAGTGACCTAGCGGCGAACACCGGGGAGCTGTTTTTT.

This clonotype was seen only a few times. The chain links TRBV5-6 to TRBJ2-3; no reliable D call. Germline loops: CDR1 SGHDT, CDR2 YYEEEE. V lost 2 bases and J lost 0, with 7 bases in between. This CDR3 is built from 14 residues. The CDR3 DNA is TGTGCCAGCAGCTTAATACAGAGCACAGATACGCAGTATTTT. Its translation is CASSLIQSTDTQYF.

This clonotype appeared a few times. The genes are TRBV4-3 and TRBJ1-2; D uncertain. Germline V gene sequence: CDR1 LGHNA, CDR2 YSLEER. The V end lost 4 bases, the J end lost 4 bases, and 13 bases lay between the germline ends. CDR3 length: 14 amino acids. CDR3 sequence: CASSRAQEGYGYTF. Here the CDR3 DNA reads TGCGCCAGCAGCCGTGCTCAGGAGGGCTATGGCTACACCTTC.

The V call is TRBV7-9, the J call TRBJ2-2; D remains unclear. CDR3 length: 16 amino acids. V lost 5 bases and J 4 bases, leaving 17 bases between the germline ends. Germline V lookup: CDR1 SEHNR, CDR2 FQNEAQ (reference sequence). CDR3 in DNA: TGTGCCAGCAGCAATCTTGAGGTGCTAACCACCGGGGAGCTGTTTTTT. Translated, it gives CASSNLEVLTTGELFF.

This clonotype showed up just once. The chain combines TRBV18 with TRBJ1-1; D is uncertain. There are 14 residues in the CDR3. The germline V gene encodes CDR1 KGHSH and CDR2 LQKENI. Trimming stripped 6 bases from V and 4 bases from J, with 15 bases between. CDR3 region: CASSPTTESTEAFF. The CDR3 coding sequence is TGTGCCAGCTCGCCAACCACAGAGAGCACTGAAGCTTTCTTT.

This clonotype was detected a few times. The V call is TRBV7-9, the J call TRBJ2-3; D is ambiguous. The CDR3 contains 15 residues. Between the trimmed V and J ends, which lost 2 bases and 5 bases, there was a span of 14 bases. CDR1 is SEHNR, CDR2 FQNEAQ, per germline (reference sequence). In DNA form, the CDR3 reads TGTGCCAGCAGCTTATACATCGGCCAGCAAGATACGCAGTATTTT. Encoded protein: CASSLYIGQQDTQYF.